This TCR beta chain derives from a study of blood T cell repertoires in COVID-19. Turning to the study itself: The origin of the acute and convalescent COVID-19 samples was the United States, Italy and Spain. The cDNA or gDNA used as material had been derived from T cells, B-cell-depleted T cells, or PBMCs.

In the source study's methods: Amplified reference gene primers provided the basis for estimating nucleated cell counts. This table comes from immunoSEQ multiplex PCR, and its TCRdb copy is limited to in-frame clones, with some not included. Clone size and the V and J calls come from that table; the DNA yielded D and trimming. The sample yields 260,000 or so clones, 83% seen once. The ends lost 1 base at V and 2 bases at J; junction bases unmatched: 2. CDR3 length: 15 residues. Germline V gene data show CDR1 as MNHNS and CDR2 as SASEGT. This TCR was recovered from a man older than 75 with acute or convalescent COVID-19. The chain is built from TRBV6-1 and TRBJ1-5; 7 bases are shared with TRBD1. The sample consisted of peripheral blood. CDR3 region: CASSEGRGGNQPQHF. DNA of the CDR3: TGTGCCAGCAGTGAAGGCAGGGGGGGCAATCAGCCCCAGCATTTT.